This T cell receptor (beta chain) was observed in a study of T cell changes during pregnancy in multiple sclerosis. Clones were sequenced by immunoSEQ multiplex PCR, and TCRdb holds only the in-frame ones, with some missing. This table has tens of thousands of clones, approximately 94% appearing once. Trimming cost V 5 bases and J 3 bases, with 11 bases left between them. This CDR3 contains 13 residues. Germline lookup yields CDR1 MNHNY and CDR2 SVGAGI (reference sequence). Sample: CD4+ T cells from peripheral blood mononuclear cells, taken in the third trimester of pregnancy. The sequence was obtained from a female donor with multiple sclerosis, enrolled in a pregnancy study. V usage is TRBV6-6 and J usage is TRBJ2-7; tentatively, D is TRBD1 (6 bases). As DNA, the CDR3 is TGTGCCAGCAGTACACGGGACAACTACGAGCAGTACTTC. This gives the protein CASSTRDNYEQYF.